A selection of T cell receptor beta chains follows, all from one sample in a study of early T cells in non-severe SARS-CoV-2 infection. TCRdb analysed the 5' RACE reads with MiXCR anew, one entry per CDR3 protein. This table has around 44,000 distinct CDR3 sequences, 7% to 9% appearing once. Sequenced input: whole blood. Source of these receptors: an adult who was a healthcare worker with PCR-confirmed SARS-CoV-2 infection or an uninfected control (not recorded which). Each CDR3 is given with its conserved first and last residue. The order of the fields is V gene, J gene, clone size, D gene, CDR3 protein, CDR3 DNA. A D gene is named only where the DNA matches it firmly. Size is omitted from some rows. Given values are once, few, many or a class for expanded clones.

TRBV9	TRBJ2-3	.	.	CASSVSSTDTQYF	TGTGCCAGCAGCGTAAGTAGCACAGATACGCAGTATTTT
TRBV7-8	TRBJ1-3	many	.	CASLPRRDLGNTIYF	TGTGCCAGTCTCCCGAGAAGGGATCTTGGAAACACCATATATTTT
TRBV28	TRBJ1-2	.	.	CASSLYSSYGYTF	TGTGCCAGCAGTTTGTACAGCAGCTATGGCTACACCTTC
TRBV24-1	TRBJ2-1	.	.	CATREQGGGKDEQFF	TGTGCCACCAGGGAACAGGGTGGAGGCAAAGATGAGCAGTTCTTC
TRBV6-6	TRBJ2-3	many	.	CASRLSEPDTQYF	TGTGCCAGCAGACTCTCGGAACCAGATACGCAGTATTTT
TRBV12-3/TRBV12-4	TRBJ1-3	few	.	CASSFKDSGSGNTIYF	TGTGCCAGCAGTTTTAAAGACAGCGGCTCTGGAAACACCATATATTTT
TRBV2	TRBJ1-5	many	TRBD1	CASRGSGTGDFSNQPQHF	TGTGCCAGCAGAGGATCCGGGACAGGGGACTTTAGCAATCAGCCCCAGCATTTT
TRBV28	TRBJ2-3	few	TRBD1	CASSLGGTGFSDTQYF	TGTGCCAGCAGTTTAGGTGGGACAGGGTTTTCAGATACGCAGTATTTT
TRBV29-1	TRBJ2-3	.	.	CSVEGYTDTQYF	TGCAGCGTTGAAGGGTACACAGATACGCAGTATTTT
TRBV6-4	TRBJ1-5	many	.	CASSVQANQPQHF	TGTGCCAGCAGTGTTCAGGCCAATCAACCCCAGCATTTT
TRBV11-2	TRBJ2-1	many	TRBD1	CASSAHPGGSSYNEQFF	TGTGCCAGCAGCGCACATCCAGGGGGATCCTCCTACAATGAGCAGTTCTTC
TRBV5-1	TRBJ2-1	few	TRBD2	CASSSRLAGAGINYNEQFF	TGCGCCAGCAGCTCCAGACTAGCGGGGGCCGGGATTAACTACAATGAGCAGTTCTTC
TRBV7-9	TRBJ2-4	.	.	CASSEGQPTKNIQYF	TGTGCCAGCAGCGAAGGACAGCCCACCAAAAACATTCAGTACTTC
TRBV7-9	TRBJ2-7	many	.	CASLDSLNYEQYF	TGTGCCAGCCTCGACAGCCTTAACTACGAGCAGTACTTC
TRBV7-8	TRBJ1-4	.	.	CASSLGGLNEKLFF	TGTGCCAGCAGCTTAGGCGGTCTAAATGAAAAACTGTTTTTT
TRBV10-3	TRBJ1-5	many	.	CAISLEGQPQHF	TGTGCCATCAGTTTGGAGGGTCAGCCCCAGCATTTT
TRBV5-1	TRBJ1-4	many	TRBD1	CASSTGGSTNEKLFF	TGCGCCAGCAGCACAGGGGGATCAACTAATGAAAAACTGTTTTTT